These T cell receptor beta chains were read from a single sample in a study of control samples from healthy donors and cancer patients. Measured with immunoSEQ multiplex PCR; TCRdb has only the in-frame clones, and not every one. The sample records tens of thousands of clones, roughly 94% being singletons. Sequencing input: blood. These receptors originate from a man between 25 and 39 years old in good health. The CDR3 runs from the conserved cysteine through the conserved F or W. Each record gives: D gene, J gene, V gene, clone size, CDR3 DNA, CDR3 protein. D genes are given only for firm matches. Expanded clones are given a class, and other clones once, few, many or no size at all.

>TRBD1|TRBJ2-3|TRBV5-1|NA
TGCGCCAGCAGCCAGACAGGGGCGGATACGCAGTATTTT
CASSQTGADTQYF
>TRBD1|TRBJ1-1|TRBV25-1|NA
TGTGCCAGCAGGATACAGGGGATTAACACTGAAGCTTTCTTT
CASRIQGINTEAFF
>NA|TRBJ1-1|TRBV13|NA
TGTGCCAGCAGCTCCGAGACAGCTTCGAACACTGAAGCTTTCTTT
CASSSETASNTEAFF
>TRBD1|TRBJ2-7|TRBV2|few
TGTGCCAGCCTAAACAGGGGCGATGCCTACGAGCAGTACTTC
CASLNRGDAYEQYF
>TRBD2|TRBJ2-1|TRBV5-4|NA
TGTGCCAGCAGCTTGGAAGGCGGGAGGGCCAATGAGCAGTTCTTC
CASSLEGGRANEQFF
>NA|TRBJ1-1|TRBV6-2/TRBV6-3|NA
TGTGCCAGCAGTTTCGCCAACACTGAAGCTTTCTTT
CASSFANTEAFF
>TRBD1|TRBJ2-7|TRBV10-3|NA
TGTGCCACGGGGACCTGGACAGGGGGGGTGTACGAGCAGTACTTC
CATGTWTGGVYEQYF
>NA|TRBJ2-2|TRBV10-3|NA
TGTGCCATCAAGGGGACAACGAACACCGGGGAGCTGTTTTTT
CAIKGTTNTGELFF
>NA|TRBJ1-6|TRBV7-2|NA
TGTGCCAGCAGCTCAAATAAGGGTTCACCCCTCCACTTT
CASSSNKGSPLHF
>TRBD1|TRBJ1-6|TRBV27|NA
TGTGCCAGCAGTGCTCGACGACAGGGGGTGAGCTCCTATAATTCACCCCTCCACTTT
CASSARRQGVSSYNSPLHF
>TRBD1|TRBJ2-2|TRBV4-1|NA
TGCGCCAGCAGCCAAGTCGGGACAGGGCGAACCGGGGAGCTGTTTTTT
CASSQVGTGRTGELFF
>TRBD1|TRBJ1-4|TRBV20-1|NA
TGCAGTGCTAGTACGACAGGGACTAATGAAAAACTGTTTTTT
CSASTTGTNEKLFF
>NA|TRBJ1-4|TRBV11-2|NA
TGTGCCAGCAGCTTAAGGGGCGTGACGGGGCAAAAACTGTTTTTT
CASSLRGVTGQKLFF
>NA|TRBJ2-6|TRBV9|NA
TGTGCCAGCAGCGTACTAGGGACTGGGGACTCTGGGGCCAACGTCCTGACTTTC
CASSVLGTGDSGANVLTF
>NA|TRBJ2-7|TRBV5-1|once
TGCGCCAGCAGCTTGATCGGCAGCTACGAGCAGTACTTC
CASSLIGSYEQYF
>NA|TRBJ2-3|TRBV29-1|NA
TGCAGCGTCGATCCGCCAGATACGCAGTATTTT
CSVDPPDTQYF
>NA|TRBJ1-2|TRBV5-1|NA
TGCGCCAGCAGCTTGGGCGTCAAGTCCTATGGCTACACCTTC
CASSLGVKSYGYTF
>NA|TRBJ2-1|TRBV27|NA
TGTGCCAGCAGTTTATTCGGGAGCTCCTACAATGAGCAGTTCTTC
CASSLFGSSYNEQFF
>NA|TRBJ2-1|TRBV28|NA
TGTGCCAGCGCCTGGACAGAGCTAAACAATGAGCAGTTCTTC
CASAWTELNNEQFF
>TRBD1|TRBJ1-2|TRBV28|once
TGTGCCAGCAGCCCGGGACAGGCGTTTGGCTACACCTTC
CASSPGQAFGYTF
>NA|TRBJ1-2|TRBV3-1/TRBV3-2|NA
TGTGCCAGCAGCCAAGATCTACCCCCGGGGGGCGCCGGGATCTATGGCTACACCTTC
CASSQDLPPGGAGIYGYTF
>NA|TRBJ1-4|TRBV15|once
TGTGCCACCAGCAGGCAGGGTGGAGCAGAAAAACTGTTTTTT
CATSRQGGAEKLFF
>NA|TRBJ2-1|TRBV10-1|NA
TGCGCCAGCAGTGGCACCTTGGATGAGCAGTTCTTC
CASSGTLDEQFF
>NA|TRBJ2-7|TRBV11-2|NA
TGTGCCAGCAGCTTATTTTCAAACCGGCAGTACTTC
CASSLFSNRQYF
>TRBD2|TRBJ2-7|TRBV5-6|NA
TGTGCCAGCAGGCTAGCGGGAGGCTACGAGCAGTACTTC
CASRLAGGYEQYF
>NA|TRBJ1-3|TRBV5-5|once
TGTGCCAGCAGCTTGGTGTTAGTAGGGAGCGGAAACACCATATATTTT
CASSLVLVGSGNTIYF
>NA|TRBJ2-7|TRBV5-6|NA
TGTGCCAGCAGCTTGGTCCCCCGGAGTGGTGGCGAGCAGTACTTC
CASSLVPRSGGEQYF
>NA|TRBJ1-6|TRBV4-3|NA
TGCGCCAGCAGCCAAGAGGCCCATCGGGGTTATTCACCCCTCCACTTT
CASSQEAHRGYSPLHF
>NA|TRBJ2-2|TRBV24-1|NA
TGTGCCACCCAGGAAACCGGGGAGCTGTTTTTT
CATQETGELFF
>NA|TRBJ2-2|TRBV14|NA
TGTGCCAGCAGCCCCGGGAGTTATAGCGACACCGGGGAGCTGTTTTTT
CASSPGSYSDTGELFF
>TRBD1|TRBJ1-1|TRBV6-2/TRBV6-3|NA
TGTGCCAGCAGTTCCGACAGGGTGACTGAAGCTTTCTTT
CASSSDRVTEAFF
>NA|TRBJ2-6|TRBV5-1|once
TGCGCCAGCAGTTATCCGACAGGTAGGTTTGGGTCTGGGGCCAACGTCCTGACTTTC
CASSYPTGRFGSGANVLTF
>NA|TRBJ2-3|TRBV6-2/TRBV6-3|NA
TGTGCCAGCAGTTACTCCTCGGACCCCACAGATACGCAGTATTTT
CASSYSSDPTDTQYF
>TRBD2|TRBJ2-7|TRBV7-2|NA
TGTGCCAGCAGCTCCCGGACTAGCGGGAGGGCGTGGGGTTACGAGCAGTACTTC
CASSSRTSGRAWGYEQYF
>NA|TRBJ2-2|TRBV6-5|once
TGTGCCAGCAGTTACTCGGACACAACGAACACCGGGGAGCTGTTTTTT
CASSYSDTTNTGELFF
>TRBD2|TRBJ2-2|TRBV27|NA
TGTGCCAGCAGTTTAGCCCCCGGGACTAGCGGGAAGAACACCGGGGAGCTGTTTTTT
CASSLAPGTSGKNTGELFF
>TRBD1|TRBJ1-1|TRBV5-4|NA
TGTGCCAGCAGCGGGGGACAGGACAAATCTGAAGCTTTCTTT
CASSGGQDKSEAFF
>NA|TRBJ1-1|TRBV29-1|NA
TGCAGCGTTGTTAAGTTGAAGGGGACGAACACTGAAGCTTTCTTT
CSVVKLKGTNTEAFF
>NA|TRBJ2-7|TRBV7-2|NA
TGTGCCAGCAGCTTGGTCACAGGGCCCTACGAGCAGTACTTC
CASSLVTGPYEQYF
>NA|TRBJ2-7|TRBV6-2/TRBV6-3|NA
TGTGCCAGCAGTTCCTTGGGGACTGCCTCCTACGAGCAGTACTTC
CASSSLGTASYEQYF
>TRBD2|TRBJ2-7|TRBV10-3|once
TGTGCCATCCGGGCGGGGGGCGAGCAGTACTTC
CAIRAGGEQYF
>TRBD1|TRBJ1-5|TRBV28|NA
TGTGCCAGCAGTTTACCCGGGACAGCCGGTGGTCAGCCCCAGCATTTT
CASSLPGTAGGQPQHF
>NA|TRBJ2-2|TRBV6-6|NA
TGTGCCAGCAGTGCGCGGGGAGGAGTTCCCGGGGAGCTGTTTTTT
CASSARGGVPGELFF
>NA|TRBJ1-1|TRBV6-6|NA
TGTGCCAGCAGTTCCGGACATGGGAACACTGAAGCTTTCTTT
CASSSGHGNTEAFF
>TRBD2|TRBJ2-5|TRBV20-1|medium-sized
TGCAGTGCTAGTCCCGGGGGGGGTCTCGAGACCCAGTACTTC
CSASPGGGLETQYF
>TRBD1|TRBJ2-1|TRBV6-5|NA
TGTGCCAGCAGTTATCGGACAGGACCCTACAATGAGCAGTTCTTC
CASSYRTGPYNEQFF
>TRBD1|TRBJ2-2|TRBV7-6|NA
TGTGCCAGCAGCTTATATCGGGACAGGGCGACCGGGGAGCTGTTTTTT
CASSLYRDRATGELFF
>NA|TRBJ1-5|TRBV28|NA
TGTGCCAGCAGTTCGCTAACTCTGACCGGCGCCCATCAGCCCCAGCATTTT
CASSSLTLTGAHQPQHF
>NA|TRBJ1-3|TRBV7-8|NA
TGTGCCAGCAGCTTAGGCGGGGCAAACACCATATATTTT
CASSLGGANTIYF
>NA|TRBJ2-5|TRBV4-2|NA
TGTGCCAGCGGCCAAGAGGAGACCCAGTACTTC
CASGQEETQYF